Listed here are 25 T cell receptor beta chains from one sample, sequenced in a study of blood T cell repertoires in COVID-19. Produced via immunoSEQ multiplex PCR; TCRdb's table is partial and in-frame only. The sample lists around 320,000 clones, around 89% occurring once. Input material: PBMCs or T cells enriched from blood (not recorded which). The receptors originated from a woman in her late teens or twenties with acute COVID-19.

J is TRBJ2-5 and V is TRBV11-3; TRBD1 agrees at 9 bases. Per germline, CDR1 SGHNT and CDR2 YENEEA. The CDR3 consists of 15 residues. The V gene end was trimmed by 4 bases and the J gene end by 1 base; junction bases not matched to a gene: 4. The CDR3, as DNA: TGTGCCAGCAGCTCGACGGACAGGGGCCAAGAGACCCAGTACTTC. Translation: CASSSTDRGQETQYF.

This sequence joins TRBV3-1 (or the pseudogene TRBV3-2) and TRBJ2-7; TRBD2 aligns across 15 bases. Germline V lookup: CDR1 LGHDT, CDR2 YNNKEL (reference sequence). CDR3 length: 16 residues. Trimming took 1 base from V and 4 from J; bases not matched to a gene: 2. As DNA, the CDR3 is TGTGCCAGCAGCCAAGTGGGACTAGCGGGAGGATACGAGCAGTACTTC. This sequence encodes CASSQVGLAGGYEQYF.

The chain recombines TRBV19 with TRBJ2-7; 9 nucleotides match TRBD2. The CDR3 sequence is 13 residues long. V dropped 6 bases and J dropped 4; count of bases not matched to a gene: 4. CDR1 and CDR2 from the germline V gene are LNHDA and SQIVND (reference sequence). In nucleotides, the CDR3 is TGTGCCAGTAGAAAGGCGGGAGGGTACGAGCAGTACTTC. Protein sequence: CASRKAGGYEQYF.

This chain uses TRBV5-8 with TRBJ1-5; D might be TRBD1 (6 bases). The ends were cut back, 2 bases at V and 7 bases at J, with 10 bases in the middle. The CDR3 length is 13 residues. From germline, CDR1 is SGHTS and CDR2 YDEGEE. The CDR3 here is CASSFRGDQPQHF. The CDR3 bases are TGTGCCAGCAGCTTCAGGGGAGACCAGCCCCAGCATTTT.

The gene calls are TRBV10-1 and TRBJ1-5; the D gene is possibly TRBD1 (6 bases). CDR3 length: 12 residues. CDR1 is WNHNN, CDR2 SYGVQD, per germline (reference sequence). Between the trimmed V and J ends, which lost 8 bases and 7 bases, there was a span of 12 bases. The CDR3 loop is CASGTGNQPQHF. CDR3 DNA: TGCGCCAGCGGAACAGGGAACCAGCCCCAGCATTTT.

The chain uses TRBV19 and TRBJ1-5; D unresolved. V was pared by 8 bases and J by 3 bases, with 11 bases between. Per germline, CDR1 LNHDA and CDR2 SQIVND (reference sequence). This CDR3 has 13 residues. The CDR3 DNA reads as TGTGCCAGTGCACCAGGCAACAATCAGCCCCAGCATTTT. It is translated as CASAPGNNQPQHF.

The chain employs TRBV11-3 and TRBJ1-1; D ambiguous. The V and J ends lost 5 bases and 5 bases respectively, with 15 bases between them. The CDR3 consists of 14 residues. In germline, CDR1 is SGHNT, CDR2 YENEEA. CDR3 region: CASSKGEGWTEAFF. CDR3 nucleotide sequence: TGTGCCAGCAGCAAAGGAGAGGGATGGACTGAAGCTTTCTTT.

The chain employs TRBV6-5 and TRBJ1-2, with D tentatively TRBD1 (5 bases). This CDR3 contains 15 residues. The germline gives CDR1 MNHEY, CDR2 SVGAGI. The V end lost 7 bases, the J end lost 8 bases, and 23 bases lay between the germline ends. CDR3 DNA sequence: TGTGCCAGCACTAAACGGGGGGATGTCGCTATCGGCTACACCTTC. This gives the protein CASTKRGDVAIGYTF.

The gene calls are TRBV5-1 and TRBJ1-2; TRBD1 agrees at 10 bases. This CDR3 is 13 amino acids long. Trimming removed 4 bases from V and 8 bases from J; junction bases left unmatched: 5. Germline V gene lookup returns CDR1 SGHRS and CDR2 YFSETQ. CDR3 sequence: CASSETGGEGYTF. The CDR3 coding sequence is TGCGCCAGCAGCGAGACAGGGGGCGAAGGCTACACCTTC.

The sample holds a few counts of this clone. The chain has TRBV5-1 and TRBJ2-7; TRBD2 matches 9 bases. Germline V gene sequence: CDR1 SGHRS, CDR2 YFSETQ. The CDR3 extends over 17 amino acids. The V and J ends lost 0 bases and 0 bases, in that order; junction bases with no gene match: 7. The CDR3 reads CASSLGAGGLRSYEQYF. In DNA form, the CDR3 reads TGCGCCAGCAGCTTGGGAGCGGGGGGCCTTCGCTCCTACGAGCAGTACTTC. The complete variable domain, with remaining parts taken from reference TRBV5-1 and TRBJ2-7, reads KAGVTQTPRYLIKTRGQQVTLSCSPISGHRSVSWYQQTPGQGLQFLFEYFSETQRNKGNFPGRFSGRQFSNSRSEMNVSTLELGDSALYLCASSLGAGGLRSYEQYFGPGTRLTVT.

The chain has TRBV3-1 (or the pseudogene TRBV3-2) and TRBJ1-5; weak D call: TRBD1 (5 bases). The germline V gene encodes CDR1 LGHDT and CDR2 YNNKEL (reference sequence). V lost 1 base to trimming and J lost 7 bases, with 8 bases between them. CDR3 length: 13 residues. The CDR3 nucleotides are TGTGCCAGCAGCCAAGGGGGCTACCAGCCCCAGCATTTT. Amino acid sequence: CASSQGGYQPQHF.

The chain is built from TRBV28 and TRBJ1-5; TRBD1 aligns across 10 bases. The CDR3 is 17 amino acids. Germline V gives CDR1 MDHEN, CDR2 SYDVKM. V shed 5 bases, J shed 3 bases, and the junction held 10 bases outside the gene matches. CDR3 DNA: TGTGCCAGCAGTCTACCGGGGACAGGGGACTCCAATCAGCCCCAGCATTTT. Translated, it gives CASSLPGTGDSNQPQHF.

The chain carries TRBV11-1 and TRBJ2-7, with D maybe TRBD2 (6 bases). The CDR3 contains 14 residues. Germline lookup yields CDR1 SGHAT and CDR2 FQDESV (reference sequence). Trimming removed 3 bases at V and 2 bases at J, with 11 bases between. The CDR3 bases are TGTGCCAGCAGCTTCGGGAGTCCCACCTACGAGCAGTACTTC. Protein sequence: CASSFGSPTYEQYF.

Of note for this clone: Different DNA sequences within this sample yield the same CDR3. The chain uses TRBV12-3 or TRBV12-4 and TRBJ1-1; 8 bases line up with TRBD1. The V gene end was trimmed by 5 bases and the J gene end by 5 bases; junction bases not matched to a gene: 4. The CDR3 contains 13 residues. The CDR3: CASSPQGATEAFF. As DNA, the CDR3 is TGTGCCAGCAGTCCCCAGGGGGCAACTGAAGCTTTCTTT.

The chain links TRBV24-1 to TRBJ2-5; 11 nucleotides match TRBD2. J was trimmed by 5 bases and V by 3 bases; bases with no gene match: 4. Germline values: CDR1 KGHDR, CDR2 SFDVKD. CDR3 size: 15 residues. The CDR3 DNA reads TGTGCCACCAGTGATCTACTAGCGGGAGCGGAGACCCAGTACTTC. It encodes CATSDLLAGAETQYF.

This clone showed up just a few times. This chain's CDR3 is CASSVQGAPGNTIYF. The CDR3 nucleotides are TGTGCCAGTTCCGTACAGGGGGCGCCGGGAAACACCATATATTTT. V usage is TRBV7-6 and J usage is TRBJ1-3; TRBD1 aligns across 9 bases. The junction had 10 bases not matched to a gene; V was cut back by 9 bases and J by 4 bases. The length of the CDR3 is 15 residues. Per the germline V gene, CDR1 is SGHVS and CDR2 is FNYEAQ.

The V call is TRBV11-3, the J call TRBJ2-3; D call uncertain. The CDR3 length is 15 residues. V lost 4 bases to trimming and J lost 0 bases, with 11 bases between them. The germline CDR1 and CDR2 sequences are SGHNT and YENEEA. The CDR3 loop is CASSSFEASTDTQYF. As DNA, the CDR3 is TGTGCCAGCAGCTCTTTCGAAGCTAGCACAGATACGCAGTATTTT.

The chain uses TRBV7-9 and TRBJ1-2, with TRBD1 identical over 9 bases. In germline, CDR1 is SEHNR, CDR2 FQNEAQ (reference sequence). This CDR3 is 14 amino acids long. V lost 5 bases, J lost 12 bases, and 13 bases stayed unmatched. The CDR3 spells CASSSQTGTGSNTF. The CDR3, as DNA: TGTGCCAGCAGCAGCCAAACCGGGACAGGGAGTAACACCTTC.

The genes are TRBV11-1 and TRBJ2-3; D gene ambiguous. Trimming stripped 5 bases from V and 5 bases from J, with 5 bases between. This CDR3 has 11 residues. CDR1 is SGHAT, CDR2 FQDESV, per germline (reference sequence). DNA for the CDR3: TGTGCCAGCAGCACTTTAGATACGCAGTATTTT. Translation gives CASSTLDTQYF. The entire variable domain, with the rest obtained from reference TRBV11-1 and TRBJ2-3, is as follows: EAEVAQSPRYKITEKSQAVAFWCDPISGHATLYWYRQILGQGPELLVQFQDESVVDDSQLPKDRFSAERLKGVDSTLKIQPAELGDSAMYLCASSTLDTQYFGPGTRLTVL.

The V call is TRBV18, the J call TRBJ2-3, with D maybe TRBD1 (5 bases). Per germline, CDR1 KGHSH and CDR2 LQKENI. The CDR3 runs to 16 residues. V was shortened by 3 bases and J by 0 bases, with 13 bases between the two germline ends. The CDR3: CASSPTGEKSTDTQYF. The DNA of the CDR3 is TGTGCCAGCTCACCTACAGGTGAAAAGAGCACAGATACGCAGTATTTT.

The V call is TRBV9, the J call TRBJ2-3, with a possible D match to TRBD1 (5 bases). CDR3 length equals 13 residues. Germline-derived CDR1 and CDR2 are SGDLS and YYNGEE. V gave up 6 bases and J gave up 3 bases, with 11 bases separating them. The CDR3 region is CASTRERTDTQYF. In DNA form, the CDR3 reads TGTGCCAGCACCAGGGAACGTACAGATACGCAGTATTTT.

The V call is TRBV19, the J call TRBJ1-5; 11 bases are a match to TRBD1. There are 17 residues in the CDR3. Germline V gene lookup returns CDR1 LNHDA and CDR2 SQIVND (reference sequence). Trimming at V came to 5 bases and at J to 2 bases, leaving 8 bases not matched to a gene. The CDR3 sequence is CASSLRTGGVGNQPQHF. The CDR3 DNA is TGTGCCAGTAGTCTCCGGACAGGGGGCGTTGGCAATCAGCCCCAGCATTTT.

CDR3 nucleotides: TGTGCCAGCAGGGCTAGCGGGAGAAAGTGGGAGCAGTTCTTC. It is translated as CASRASGRKWEQFF. This chain connects TRBV6-5 to TRBJ2-1; 10 positions agree with TRBD2. The CDR3 length is 14 residues. Germline CDR1 reads MNHEY; CDR2 reads SVGAGI. With V trimmed by 6 bases and J by 10 bases, 9 bases remained unmatched.

The rearrangement joins TRBV24-1 to TRBJ1-4; 10 nucleotides line up with TRBD1. Germline V gene sequence: CDR1 KGHDR, CDR2 SFDVKD. This CDR3 comprises 15 residues. V was pared by 4 bases and J by 6 bases, with 4 bases of the junction left unmatched. This CDR3 is CATSDSGTGDEKLFF. In DNA, the CDR3 is TGTGCCACCAGTGACTCCGGGACAGGGGATGAAAAACTGTTTTTT.

The chain recombines TRBV3-1 (or the pseudogene TRBV3-2) with TRBJ1-5; a possible D gene is TRBD1 (6 bases). The V gene lost 0 bases and the J gene lost 7 bases, with 10 bases spanning the gap. There are 14 residues in the CDR3. Germline CDR1 is LGHDT and CDR2 is YNNKEL (reference sequence). The CDR3 reads CASSQEAGDQPQHF. The CDR3 nucleotides read TGTGCCAGCAGCCAAGAGGCAGGGGACCAGCCCCAGCATTTT.